This T cell receptor (beta chain) was documented in a study of identical twins. The CDR3 has 14 amino acids. The V and J ends lost 1 base and 3 bases respectively, with 7 bases between them. The germline V gene encodes CDR1 SGHVS and CDR2 FQNEAQ. This clonotype was seen a few times. The antigen remains unidentified. Template switching added a universal primer site; cDNA carried unique molecular identifiers. TCRdb re-analysed the 5' RACE reads in MiXCR, keeping a single row per CDR3 protein. Of fewer than 800,000 distinct CDR3 sequences listed, about 7.1% are singletons. Findings and caveats of the study: Fewer insertions characterized abundant cord blood beta clonotypes, whereas memory repertoires showed none.

These data were also reused for a study on yellow fever vaccine responses in identical twins.

The clonotype comes from a woman younger than 30 in good health. The chain joins TRBV7-8 to TRBJ2-1; D not resolved. Sequenced: PBMCs. DNA for the CDR3: TGTGCCAGCAGCTTAGTATTGGACTACAATGAGCAGTTCTTC. Its protein is CASSLVLDYNEQFF. Full variable domain (missing parts from reference TRBV7-8 and TRBJ2-1): GAGVSQSPRYKVAKRGQDVALRCDPISGHVSLFWYQQALGQGPEFLTYFQNEAQLDKSGLPSDRFFAERPEGSVSTLKIQRTQQEDSAVYLCASSLVLDYNEQFFGPGTRLTVL.